The clone carrying this T cell receptor (beta chain) has only a few counts. Each CDR3 protein is one row after TCRdb ran MiXCR on the RACE reads. The sample has 50,000 to 65,000 distinct CDR3 sequences, about 7% seen once. The CDR3 covers 15 residues. Between the trimmed V and J ends, which lost 5 bases and 0 bases, there was a span of 10 bases. Germline V lookup: CDR1 SGHTA, CDR2 FQGNSA. The sample comes from a study of human T cells and chemical hapten exposure. Time point specified: pre-sensitization, week 0. Treatment in this sample: therapeutic diphenylcyclopropenone sensitization with weekly scalp DPC.

This specimen was whole blood, taken in connection with sensitization to the hapten diphenylcyclopropenone (DPC). This clonotype was sampled from a woman aged 25 to 39 with alopecia areata. Some clones in this sample may be carry-over from other donors' samples. V usage is TRBV7-2 and J usage is TRBJ2-2, with D possibly TRBD1 on 6 matching bases. The CDR3 sequence is CASSPRTANTGELFF. DNA of the CDR3: TGTGCCAGCAGCCCCCGGACAGCGAACACCGGGGAGCTGTTTTTT.